A single sample is the source of the 14 T cell receptor beta chains below, sequenced in a study of blood T cell repertoires in COVID-19. The data were produced by immunoSEQ multiplex PCR, yet TCRdb's version contains in-frame clones alone and is incomplete. The sample includes 40,000 to 55,000 clones, more than 80% of them seen just once. The sequenced sample was peripheral blood. These receptors all stem from a man aged 35 to 55 with acute or convalescent COVID-19.

The chain joins TRBV30 to TRBJ1-6, with 9 bases aligning to TRBD1. The CDR3 spans 14 residues. With V trimmed by 3 bases and J by 9 bases, 6 bases remained unmatched. CDR1 and CDR2 (germline): GTSNPN, SVGIG (reference sequence). The CDR3 here is CAWSRDRAGSPLHF. CDR3 DNA sequence: TGTGCCTGGAGCCGGGACAGGGCGGGTTCACCCCTCCACTTT.

This clone was counted a few times. This chain joins TRBV19 and TRBJ2-7; TRBD2 agrees at 7 bases. J lost 6 bases, V lost 4 bases, and 3 bases had no gene match. Germline V lookup: CDR1 LNHDA, CDR2 SQIVND (reference sequence). The CDR3 has 12 amino acids. The DNA of the CDR3 is TGTGCCAGTAGTACCTCGGGGGGCGAGCAGTACGTC. It encodes CASSTSGGEQYV.

V is TRBV10-3 and J is TRBJ2-3; 10 nucleotides match TRBD1. The CDR3 runs 14 residues. The V gene's germline CDR1 is ENHRY and CDR2 SYGVKD. V shed 1 base, J shed 8 bases, and the junction held 3 bases outside the gene matches. The CDR3 sequence is CAISELGQGITQYF. CDR3 coding DNA: TGTGCCATCAGTGAGTTGGGACAGGGGATTACGCAGTATTTT.

The chain uses TRBV5-1 and TRBJ2-1; possibly TRBD1 for D (6 bases). The V gene lost 3 bases and the J gene lost 0 bases, with 10 bases spanning the gap. Germline values: CDR1 SGHRS, CDR2 YFSETQ. CDR3 length: 15 residues. The CDR3 DNA sequence: TGCGCCAGCAGCTGGGGGCAGAGCTCCTACAATGAGCAGTTCTTC. Translating gives CASSWGQSSYNEQFF. The full variable domain, its missing parts supplied by reference TRBV5-1 and TRBJ2-1, is KAGVTQTPRYLIKTRGQQVTLSCSPISGHRSVSWYQQTPGQGLQFLFEYFSETQRNKGNFPGRFSGRQFSNSRSEMNVSTLELGDSALYLCASSWGQSSYNEQFFGPGTRLTVL.

By frequency in the sample, this clone is large (0.1 to 1%). The chain has TRBV15 and TRBJ2-2, with D possibly matching TRBD2 (5 bases). Trimming took off 0 bases at V and 4 bases at J, with 9 bases between the two ends. This CDR3 is 15 amino acids long. The V gene's germline CDR1 is LNHNV and CDR2 YYDKDF (reference sequence). Here the CDR3 DNA reads TGTGCCACCAGCAGAGATCGCGGGTCCACCGGGGAGCTGTTTTTT. It translates to CATSRDRGSTGELFF. Looking up the rest from reference TRBV15 and TRBJ2-2 gives the full variable domain: DAMVIQNPRYQVTQFGKPVTLSCSQTLNHNVMYWYQQKSSQAPKLLFHYYDKDFNNEADTPDNFQSRRPNTSFCFLDIRSPGLGDTAMYLCATSRDRGSTGELFFGEGSRLTVL.

The chain has TRBV6-1 and TRBJ2-1; 7 positions match TRBD2. From germline, CDR1 is MNHNS and CDR2 SASEGT. The CDR3 has 13 residues. V was clipped by 3 bases and J by 10 bases; unmatched bases: 6. The CDR3 DNA reads as TGTGCCAGCAGTGAGACTAGCCTATGGGAGCAGTTCTTC. This translates into CASSETSLWEQFF.

J is TRBJ2-3 and V is TRBV19; 7 nucleotides agree with TRBD2. The CDR3 is 15 amino acids. Germline V gene sequence: CDR1 LNHDA, CDR2 SQIVND (reference sequence). V shed 0 bases, J shed 3 bases, and the junction held 3 bases outside the gene matches. The CDR3 nucleotides are TGTGCCAGTAGTATAGAAGGCGGGGGTACAGATACGCAGTATTTT. Residues: CASSIEGGGTDTQYF. Based on the CDR3 plus reference TRBV19 and TRBJ2-3, the full variable domain is DGGITQSPKYLFRKEGQNVTLSCEQNLNHDAMYWYRQDPGQGLRLIYYSQIVNDFQKGDIAEGYSVSREKKESFPLTVTSAQKNPTAFYLCASSIEGGGTDTQYFGPGTRLTVL.

The chain uses TRBV6-1 and TRBJ1-2; TRBD1 agrees at 9 bases. The germline V gene encodes CDR1 MNHNS and CDR2 SASEGT. With V trimmed by 1 base and J by 5 bases, 5 bases remained unmatched. This CDR3 spans 15 amino acids. CDR3 nucleotides: TGTGCCAGCAGTGAAGGATTGGGGACAGGGTATGGCTACACCTTC. Translating it yields CASSEGLGTGYGYTF.

The rearrangement links TRBV27 to TRBJ1-1; 8 bases match TRBD1. The CDR3 is made up of 14 amino acids. The germline V gene has CDR1 MNHEY and CDR2 SMNVEV (reference sequence). V shed 7 bases and J 4 bases; nucleotides not matched to a gene: 8. The CDR3 reads CASNDAGGSTEAFF. In DNA, the CDR3 is TGTGCCAGCAACGACGCAGGGGGCTCCACTGAAGCTTTCTTT.

The chain is built from TRBV24-1 and TRBJ2-1; 10 nucleotides align to TRBD2. V lost 7 bases and J lost 0; bases outside the gene matches: 5. Germline V gene sequence: CDR1 KGHDR, CDR2 SFDVKD. This CDR3 spans 16 amino acids. This CDR3 is CATSGSGRTSYNEQFF. Written as DNA, the CDR3 is TGTGCCACCAGCGGTAGCGGGAGGACCTCCTACAATGAGCAGTTCTTC.

CDR3 protein: CASSLVTGQGNVAAFF. In nucleotides, the CDR3 is TGTGCCAGCAGCTTAGTCACAGGACAGGGCAATGTCGCAGCTTTCTTT. This rearrangement joins TRBV7-2 to TRBJ1-1; the match to TRBD1 covers 8 bases. The CDR3 sequence is 16 residues long. The V and J ends lost 1 base and 10 bases, in that order; junction bases with no gene match: 14. Germline V gene lookup returns CDR1 SGHTA and CDR2 FQGNSA.

V is TRBV7-8 and J is TRBJ2-3; possible D gene TRBD2, 5 bases. V lost 6 bases, J lost 5 bases, and 12 bases lay in between. There are 13 residues in the CDR3. The germline V gene encodes CDR1 SGHVS and CDR2 FQNEAQ. CDR3 DNA: TGTGCCAGCAGACGACGGGATCAAGATACGCAGTATTTT. It codes for CASRRRDQDTQYF.

The table lists this clone with a few counts. The chain combines TRBV6-5 with TRBJ1-4; no reliable D call. Germline lookup yields CDR1 MNHEY and CDR2 SVGAGI. The V and J ends lost 7 bases and 12 bases respectively, with 18 bases between them. The CDR3 consists of 13 residues. In DNA, the CDR3 is TGTGCCAGCACCGATTCTCGGGGTGAGGAACTGTTTTTT. The encoded protein is CASTDSRGEELFF.

The genes are TRBV9 and TRBJ1-6; 9 nucleotides line up with TRBD1. The CDR3 totals 16 residues. Germline V gene sequence: CDR1 SGDLS, CDR2 YYNGEE. J was trimmed by 7 bases and V by 1 base; bases with no gene match: 6. The CDR3 sequence: CASSVNPTGGNSPLHF. As DNA, the CDR3 is TGTGCCAGCAGCGTAAACCCGACAGGGGGGAATTCACCCCTCCACTTT.